A selection of T cell receptor beta chains follows, all from one sample in a study of T-cell reconstitution after alpha-beta-depleted transplantation in children. Via MiXCR, TCRdb re-called the PCR reads, giving one row per CDR3 protein. This sample yields 800,000 to 1,000,000 distinct CDR3 sequences, of which roughly 29% are seen a single time; approximately 30% belongs to the top ten. The source was PBMCs, mostly from graft donor cells, collected 360 days after TCRalphabeta/CD19-depleted stem cell transplant. The source is a boy less than two years old who had a stem cell transplant for SCID, so the T cells may come from the graft donor. Both conserved end residues are trimmed from each CDR3. The size entry is marked missing in some rows and otherwise reads once, few, many or a size class.

v_gene	j_gene	abundance	CDR3aa
TRBV12-3/TRBV12-4	TRBJ2-1	.	ASRTSNEQF
TRBV5-1	TRBJ2-3	few	ASSLDTWQY
TRBV7-8	TRBJ1-3	.	ASSLGGGGGRNTIY
TRBV5-1	TRBJ1-5	.	ASSLEGGPNQPQH
TRBV12-3/TRBV12-4	TRBJ1-6	few	ASSSVPGDREWSGGNSPLH
TRBV7-6	TRBJ2-7	few	ASSIDRTYEQY
TRBV20-1	TRBJ1-5	.	SAAWTGGNQPQH
TRBV20-1	TRBJ2-1	.	SANHRGTSVNNEQF
TRBV20-1	TRBJ2-7	.	SAPGQGWYEQY
TRBV7-9	TRBJ1-1	few	ASSLGPIVLADTEAF
TRBV24-1	TRBJ2-1	.	AIRRTGLLREQF
TRBV12-3/TRBV12-4	TRBJ1-3	few	ASSPGQASGNTIY
TRBV10-3	TRBJ1-6	few	AISRGTAINSPLH
TRBV29-1	TRBJ2-1	.	SVEDRGLNEQF
TRBV12-3/TRBV12-4	TRBJ2-7	.	ASSLIGQGISYEQY
TRBV18	TRBJ2-3	few	ASSHTSGGPFSTDTQY
TRBV20-1	TRBJ2-7	few	SASGGRRPYEQY
TRBV20-1	TRBJ2-7	.	ATPGQGVLGFNEQY
TRBV5-1	TRBJ1-2	few	ASSLKPQGELATVGYT
TRBV7-9	TRBJ2-7	few	ASSTLRGLIYEQY
TRBV5-1	TRBJ2-5	few	ASSLGSRGMETQY
TRBV27	TRBJ2-7	few	ASSSTRPGTGSYEQY
TRBV29-1	TRBJ2-1	many	SVEEWTISYNEQF
TRBV13	TRBJ1-2	.	ASSPPRARWRSYGYT
TRBV20-1	TRBJ2-5	few	SAPRVAGTYQETQY
TRBV5-1	TRBJ2-1	.	ASSPTGTQYNEQF
TRBV20-1	TRBJ1-5	few	SARCPNNQPQH
TRBV5-5	TRBJ1-2	.	ASSRQDGYGYT
TRBV7-2	TRBJ1-6	.	ASSLQRYNSPLH
TRBV2	TRBJ2-7	.	AYSRGYEQY
TRBV12-3/TRBV12-4	TRBJ2-5	.	ASRQSLQPLQQETQY
TRBV20-1	TRBJ2-2	few	SARDLLQGNTGELF
TRBV10-1	TRBJ2-3	few	ASSEARLTDTQY
TRBV5-1	TRBJ2-5	.	ASETGTGGPLRETQY
TRBV29-1	TRBJ2-7	many	SVVLWTGLSEQY
TRBV12-3/TRBV12-4	TRBJ2-1	few	ASSFSSGTGAYNEQF
TRBV20-1	TRBJ2-2	.	SARDGVNTGELF
TRBV6-5	TRBJ2-2	.	ASSYERWGHGELF
TRBV5-1	TRBJ2-7	.	RDDNRDYEQY
TRBV5-6	TRBJ2-5	few	ASSLGDGRQETQY
TRBV20-1	TRBJ2-7	.	SAGRGPYEQY
TRBV20-1	TRBJ2-2	.	SAGGGTTGELF
TRBV7-9	TRBJ2-7	.	ASSRRASGGTVEQY
TRBV7-6	TRBJ2-2	few	ASSLVGPTVAGELF
TRBV3-1	TRBJ2-7	.	ASSQDLGRDIAYEQY
TRBV12-3/TRBV12-4	TRBJ2-1	few	ASSPRGGRVHEQF
TRBV12-3/TRBV12-4	TRBJ2-7	few	ASSTQDGAYEQY
TRBV5-1	TRBJ2-3	.	ASSRDLTGGTDTQY
TRBV5-1	TRBJ2-7	.	ASSQAFGYEQY
TRBV20-1	TRBJ1-2	.	SATTPGTANYGYT
TRBV2	TRBJ2-7	.	ASSDQQGQEFYEQY
TRBV3-1	TRBJ2-3	many	ASSFYPGLESTTDTQY
TRBV20-1	TRBJ2-1	few	SARDLQRGLSYNEQF
TRBV27	TRBJ1-5	few	ASSLFRGDQPQH
TRBV5-1	TRBJ1-6	.	ASSFSTGSTFSPLH
TRBV9	TRBJ1-4	few	ASSGGGRNEKLF
TRBV7-2	TRBJ2-2	.	ASSLGIRNTGELF
TRBV29-1	TRBJ1-2	.	SSGHPGDAYGYT
TRBV7-2	TRBJ2-1	.	ASSLKNGLAGLGF